The clone carrying this T cell receptor (beta chain) was found a few times. It was with unique molecular identifiers that the TCRbeta library was prepared. TCRdb independently ran MiXCR on the PCR reads; one entry per CDR3 protein. The sample shows around 400,000 distinct CDR3 sequences, just over 20% of them seen only once. Trimming took off 3 bases at V and 8 bases at J, with 16 bases between the two ends. The CDR3 loop spans 14 amino acids. Germline V gives CDR1 WSHSY, CDR2 SAAADI. This sample was taken from a study of T-cell reconstitution after alpha-beta-depleted transplantation in children. The input for sequencing was PBMCs from the stem cell graft donor, taken from the stem cell graft. The chain has TRBV10-2 and TRBJ1-1; a possible D gene is TRBD1 (5 bases). This sequence was found in a human donor who donated a stem cell graft to a child with acute myeloid leukemia. This CDR3 is CASSDDYGDVEAFF. The CDR3 region has the DNA TGCGCCAGCAGTGATGATTATGGGGACGTCGAAGCTTTCTTT.